The 23 T cell receptor beta chains below come from one sample, sequenced in a study of shared clonotypes between healthy human individuals (dated by TCRdb to 2020 to 2021). CD8 naive samples consisted of CD45RO-negative cells that were positively selected for CCR7, yielding a CD45RA+CCR7+ population without TemRA cells. The library was built by means of the immunoSEQ multiplex PCR assay. TCRdb obtained this table from immuneACCESS and retained in-frame rearrangements with V and J assigned. These tables miss some clones; where compared with another copy, unresolved V genes account for less than half of the shortfall, and the remainder is unexplained. The sample table records under 1 million clones; around 93% of these occur just once. Of the sample, around 24% falls within the top ten clones. Sequencing input: naive CD8+ T cells sorted from blood. Interpreted using the paper, the cell subset or site label stands for: CD45RA+CCR7+. These TCRs come from a man aged 30 to 45 in good health.

The chain has TRBV10-1 and TRBJ2-1; D unresolved. The CDR3 is 17 amino acids. The germline gives CDR1 WNHNN, CDR2 SYGVQD (reference sequence). V shed 0 bases and J shed 4 bases, with 16 bases lying between them. For the CDR3, the DNA is TGCGCCAGCAGTGAGTCCTGGCGTGGTGGGAATTACAATGAGCAGTTCTTC. Translating it yields CASSESWRGGNYNEQFF.

V gene TRBV19 combines with J gene TRBJ1-5, with TRBD1 identical over 9 bases. Per germline, CDR1 LNHDA and CDR2 SQIVND (reference sequence). This CDR3 is built from 17 residues. J was trimmed by 3 bases and V by 8 bases; bases with no gene match: 14. CDR3 residues: CASVRRTGTGNNQPQHF. CDR3 nucleotide sequence: TGTGCCAGTGTACGGCGAACCGGGACAGGGAACAATCAGCCCCAGCATTTT.

The gene calls are TRBV27 and TRBJ1-2; tentatively, D is TRBD1 (6 bases). Per the germline V gene, CDR1 is MNHEY and CDR2 is SMNVEV (reference sequence). CDR3 length: 15 amino acids. V dropped 2 bases and J dropped 0 bases, with 10 bases sitting between them. The CDR3 spells CASSLRGGTNYGYTF. In DNA, the CDR3 is TGTGCCAGCAGTTTACGGGGGGGCACTAACTATGGCTACACCTTC.

The rearrangement joins TRBV7-9 to TRBJ2-1; unclear D gene. V lost 6 bases to trimming and J lost 4 bases, with 13 bases between them. Germline V gives CDR1 SEHNR, CDR2 FQNEAQ (reference sequence). The CDR3 contains 14 residues. This CDR3 is CASRGRTGYNEQFF. For the CDR3, the DNA is TGTGCCAGCAGGGGAAGGACCGGGTACAATGAGCAGTTCTTC.

The V gene is TRBV7-6, the J gene TRBJ2-7; 9 positions agree with TRBD1. This CDR3 comprises 15 residues. Per germline, CDR1 SGHVS and CDR2 FNYEAQ. Trimming removed 5 bases from V and 7 bases from J; junction bases left unmatched: 12. CDR3 sequence reads: CASSPPGTGMGEQYF. CDR3 coding DNA: TGTGCCAGCAGCCCACCCGGGACAGGGATGGGGGAGCAGTACTTC.

CDR3 in amino acids: CASSSNPGGQDYYEQYF. In DNA form, the CDR3 reads TGTGCCAGCAGCTCAAACCCAGGGGGGCAGGACTACTACGAGCAGTACTTC. The rearrangement links TRBV9 to TRBJ2-7; TRBD1 is a possible D gene (7 bases). Germline V gives CDR1 SGDLS, CDR2 YYNGEE. The V end lost 4 bases, the J end lost 3 bases, and 23 bases lay between the germline ends. The CDR3 length is 17 residues.

The chain employs TRBV30 and TRBJ2-1; perhaps TRBD1 as D (5 bases). This CDR3 has 14 amino acids. The V end was cut by 4 bases, the J end by 7 bases, with 17 bases between. Per the germline V gene, CDR1 is GTSNPN and CDR2 is SVGIG (reference sequence). CDR3 sequence (DNA): TGTGCCTGGAATGGCCCGGACACCGAAAATGAGCAGTTCTTC. Its translation is CAWNGPDTENEQFF.

This chain links TRBV11-3 with TRBJ2-3; 7 bases are a match to TRBD2. V lost 1 base to trimming and J lost 2 bases; unmatched junction nucleotides: 6. Germline V lookup: CDR1 SGHNT, CDR2 YENEEA. The CDR3 runs to 16 residues. CDR3 sequence reads: CASSLVSQRDTDTQYF. DNA for the CDR3: TGTGCCAGCAGCTTAGTCTCCCAGCGGGACACAGATACGCAGTATTTT.

This chain connects TRBV28 to TRBJ2-7, with 9 nucleotides matching TRBD1. This CDR3 is 17 amino acids long. V gave up 5 bases and J gave up 4 bases; unmatched junction bases: 15. Germline V CDR1 and CDR2: MDHEN, SYDVKM. The CDR3 DNA reads TGTGCCAGCAGTCACCCCGGGGCCGGACAGGGGAATTACGAGCAGTACTTC. It yields the protein CASSHPGAGQGNYEQYF.

J is TRBJ1-2 and V is TRBV6-5, with unresolved D. CDR1 and CDR2 (germline): MNHEY, SVGAGI. V was shortened by 3 bases and J by 2 bases, with 10 bases between the two germline ends. The CDR3 is 14 amino acids. CDR3 in amino acids: CASSYVEGNYGYTF. CDR3 nucleotide sequence: TGTGCCAGCAGTTATGTTGAGGGCAACTATGGCTACACCTTC.

This chain uses TRBV19 with TRBJ1-1; D remains unclear. Trimming took off 4 bases at V and 5 bases at J, with 14 bases between the two ends. This CDR3 spans 14 amino acids. Germline V CDR1 and CDR2: LNHDA, SQIVND (reference sequence). The CDR3 sequence: CASSTRNTGTEAFF. As DNA, the CDR3 is TGTGCCAGTAGTACCCGTAACACGGGGACTGAAGCTTTCTTT.

This chain connects TRBV13 to TRBJ2-5; 8 bases match TRBD2. Germline V gene data show CDR1 as PRHDT and CDR2 as FYEKMQ (reference sequence). The length of the CDR3 is 16 residues. V was clipped by 4 bases and J by 2 bases; unmatched bases: 9. The CDR3 DNA sequence: TGTGCCAGCAGCTCCTCGGCGGGAGGCCCACAAGAGACCCAGTACTTC. It encodes CASSSSAGGPQETQYF.

Comment on this clone: Other DNA sequences in this sample translate to the same CDR3. This chain uses TRBV27 with TRBJ2-2; the D is unclear. This CDR3 comprises 15 residues. Looked up from germline, CDR1 is MNHEY and CDR2 is SMNVEV (reference sequence). The ends were cut back, 2 bases at V and 1 base at J, with 8 bases in the middle. As DNA, the CDR3 is TGTGCCAGCAGTTTAGTGAGAGGGAACACCGGGGAGCTGTTTTTT. It codes for CASSLVRGNTGELFF.

The sample holds a few counts of this clone. This chain links TRBV19 with TRBJ2-7; TRBD2 matches at 7 bases. The junction had 7 bases not matched to a gene; V was cut back by 7 bases and J by 1 base. Germline V gene data show CDR1 as LNHDA and CDR2 as SQIVND (reference sequence). The CDR3 has 14 residues. The CDR3 region is CASKWASGSYEQYF. CDR3 coding DNA: TGTGCCAGTAAGTGGGCTAGCGGATCCTACGAGCAGTACTTC.

The chain combines TRBV7-9 with TRBJ2-2; D may be TRBD2 (6 bases). This CDR3 is 17 amino acids long. Germline CDR1 reads SEHNR; CDR2 reads FQNEAQ (reference sequence). V was cut by 1 base and J by 0 bases, with 12 bases left in between. The CDR3 loop is CASSLEVGGANTGELFF. The CDR3 bases are TGTGCCAGCAGCTTAGAGGTCGGGGGAGCGAACACCGGGGAGCTGTTTTTT.

The CDR3 sequence: CASKSAWTQDNEKLFF. The CDR3 nucleotides read TGTGCCAGCAAGTCGGCCTGGACACAAGATAATGAAAAACTGTTTTTT. This chain joins TRBV2 and TRBJ1-4, with a weak D call TRBD1 (5 bases). V lost 7 bases and J 4 bases, leaving 19 bases between the germline ends. Germline loops: CDR1 SNHLY, CDR2 FYNNEI. This CDR3 region has 16 residues.

The chain employs TRBV27 and TRBJ1-5; perhaps TRBD1 as D (5 bases). Germline lookup yields CDR1 MNHEY and CDR2 SMNVEV (reference sequence). Trimming cost V 8 bases and J 4 bases, with 18 bases left between them. The length of the CDR3 is 15 residues. CDR3 sequence reads: CASGPGTWGNQPQHF. In nucleotides, the CDR3 is TGTGCCAGCGGCCCAGGGACCTGGGGGAATCAGCCCCAGCATTTT.

The chain joins TRBV19 to TRBJ2-1; tentatively, D is TRBD1 (6 bases). Germline loops: CDR1 LNHDA, CDR2 SQIVND (reference sequence). This CDR3 has 15 residues. The V and J ends lost 3 bases and 2 bases respectively, with 11 bases between them. Here the CDR3 reads CASSIEGVTYNEQFF. In DNA form, the CDR3 reads TGTGCCAGTAGTATTGAGGGGGTAACCTACAATGAGCAGTTCTTC.

This chain joins TRBV28 and TRBJ2-7; D may match TRBD1 or TRBD2 (6 bases each). V was cut by 8 bases and J by 7 bases, with 24 bases left in between. Germline CDR1 and CDR2: MDHEN and SYDVKM. The CDR3 is made up of 15 amino acids. DNA of the CDR3: TGTGCCAGCTTTTCTTCGGAGGGGGTTGCTTGGGAGCAGTACTTC. It translates to CASFSSEGVAWEQYF.

The chain couples TRBV2 to TRBJ1-2; D perhaps matches TRBD1 (6 bases). V lost 6 bases and J lost 6, with 14 bases in between. CDR3 length: 13 residues. From germline, CDR1 is SNHLY and CDR2 FYNNEI. CDR3: CASRGASRDGYTF. The CDR3 region has the DNA TGTGCCAGCAGGGGGGCCTCGCGGGATGGCTACACCTTC.

The rearrangement links TRBV6-1 to TRBJ2-7; D perhaps matches TRBD1 (6 bases). This CDR3 is built from 15 residues. Trimming took 0 bases from V and 3 from J, leaving 12 bases between them. Germline CDR1 reads MNHNS; CDR2 reads SASEGT. This chain's CDR3 is CASSEAGDIYYEQYF. CDR3 DNA: TGTGCCAGCAGTGAAGCGGGGGACATATACTACGAGCAGTACTTC.

With regard to this clone: A much larger clonotype is one base distant, so this may be a read error. This CDR3 is also generated by other DNA sequences in the sample. The chain is built from TRBV6-5 and TRBJ2-7; D ambiguous. Germline lookup yields CDR1 MNHEY and CDR2 SVGAGI. The CDR3 is 11 amino acids. V was cut by 6 bases and J by 0 bases, with 3 bases left in between. CDR3 sequence reads: CASSTSYEQYF. CDR3 nucleotides: TGTGCCAGCAGCACCTCCTACGAGCAGTACTTC.

V gene TRBV27 combines with J gene TRBJ2-7; no clear D gene. The germline V gene has CDR1 MNHEY and CDR2 SMNVEV (reference sequence). With 6 bases removed from V and 5 bases from J, the gap between germline ends came to 14 bases. CDR3 length: 13 residues. CDR3 bases: TGTGCCAGCAGGGACGGTTTAGGCCACGAGCAGTACTTC. Amino acid sequence: CASRDGLGHEQYF.